What follows describes a single TCR beta chain. The source of the sample is a study of blood T cell repertoires in COVID-19. Study in general: Specimens from acute and convalescent COVID-19 originated in the United States, Italy and Spain.

J lost 3 bases, V lost 4 bases, and 6 bases had no gene match. This CDR3 is built from 16 residues. Generated by immunoSEQ multiplex PCR, the TCRdb table keeps only in-frame clones and is missing some. Here the sample spans some 160,000 clones, 70% to 90% being singletons. This receptor was obtained from an elderly woman with COVID-19, enrolled during active disease. The sample consisted of peripheral blood. The chain employs TRBV5-3 and TRBJ2-2; the match to TRBD1 covers 10 bases. TRBV5-3 carries the ORF label, with uncertain function. This CDR3 is CARSLPGQGHTGELFF. CDR3 sequence (DNA): TGTGCCAGAAGCCTGCCGGGACAGGGGCACACCGGGGAGCTGTTTTTT.